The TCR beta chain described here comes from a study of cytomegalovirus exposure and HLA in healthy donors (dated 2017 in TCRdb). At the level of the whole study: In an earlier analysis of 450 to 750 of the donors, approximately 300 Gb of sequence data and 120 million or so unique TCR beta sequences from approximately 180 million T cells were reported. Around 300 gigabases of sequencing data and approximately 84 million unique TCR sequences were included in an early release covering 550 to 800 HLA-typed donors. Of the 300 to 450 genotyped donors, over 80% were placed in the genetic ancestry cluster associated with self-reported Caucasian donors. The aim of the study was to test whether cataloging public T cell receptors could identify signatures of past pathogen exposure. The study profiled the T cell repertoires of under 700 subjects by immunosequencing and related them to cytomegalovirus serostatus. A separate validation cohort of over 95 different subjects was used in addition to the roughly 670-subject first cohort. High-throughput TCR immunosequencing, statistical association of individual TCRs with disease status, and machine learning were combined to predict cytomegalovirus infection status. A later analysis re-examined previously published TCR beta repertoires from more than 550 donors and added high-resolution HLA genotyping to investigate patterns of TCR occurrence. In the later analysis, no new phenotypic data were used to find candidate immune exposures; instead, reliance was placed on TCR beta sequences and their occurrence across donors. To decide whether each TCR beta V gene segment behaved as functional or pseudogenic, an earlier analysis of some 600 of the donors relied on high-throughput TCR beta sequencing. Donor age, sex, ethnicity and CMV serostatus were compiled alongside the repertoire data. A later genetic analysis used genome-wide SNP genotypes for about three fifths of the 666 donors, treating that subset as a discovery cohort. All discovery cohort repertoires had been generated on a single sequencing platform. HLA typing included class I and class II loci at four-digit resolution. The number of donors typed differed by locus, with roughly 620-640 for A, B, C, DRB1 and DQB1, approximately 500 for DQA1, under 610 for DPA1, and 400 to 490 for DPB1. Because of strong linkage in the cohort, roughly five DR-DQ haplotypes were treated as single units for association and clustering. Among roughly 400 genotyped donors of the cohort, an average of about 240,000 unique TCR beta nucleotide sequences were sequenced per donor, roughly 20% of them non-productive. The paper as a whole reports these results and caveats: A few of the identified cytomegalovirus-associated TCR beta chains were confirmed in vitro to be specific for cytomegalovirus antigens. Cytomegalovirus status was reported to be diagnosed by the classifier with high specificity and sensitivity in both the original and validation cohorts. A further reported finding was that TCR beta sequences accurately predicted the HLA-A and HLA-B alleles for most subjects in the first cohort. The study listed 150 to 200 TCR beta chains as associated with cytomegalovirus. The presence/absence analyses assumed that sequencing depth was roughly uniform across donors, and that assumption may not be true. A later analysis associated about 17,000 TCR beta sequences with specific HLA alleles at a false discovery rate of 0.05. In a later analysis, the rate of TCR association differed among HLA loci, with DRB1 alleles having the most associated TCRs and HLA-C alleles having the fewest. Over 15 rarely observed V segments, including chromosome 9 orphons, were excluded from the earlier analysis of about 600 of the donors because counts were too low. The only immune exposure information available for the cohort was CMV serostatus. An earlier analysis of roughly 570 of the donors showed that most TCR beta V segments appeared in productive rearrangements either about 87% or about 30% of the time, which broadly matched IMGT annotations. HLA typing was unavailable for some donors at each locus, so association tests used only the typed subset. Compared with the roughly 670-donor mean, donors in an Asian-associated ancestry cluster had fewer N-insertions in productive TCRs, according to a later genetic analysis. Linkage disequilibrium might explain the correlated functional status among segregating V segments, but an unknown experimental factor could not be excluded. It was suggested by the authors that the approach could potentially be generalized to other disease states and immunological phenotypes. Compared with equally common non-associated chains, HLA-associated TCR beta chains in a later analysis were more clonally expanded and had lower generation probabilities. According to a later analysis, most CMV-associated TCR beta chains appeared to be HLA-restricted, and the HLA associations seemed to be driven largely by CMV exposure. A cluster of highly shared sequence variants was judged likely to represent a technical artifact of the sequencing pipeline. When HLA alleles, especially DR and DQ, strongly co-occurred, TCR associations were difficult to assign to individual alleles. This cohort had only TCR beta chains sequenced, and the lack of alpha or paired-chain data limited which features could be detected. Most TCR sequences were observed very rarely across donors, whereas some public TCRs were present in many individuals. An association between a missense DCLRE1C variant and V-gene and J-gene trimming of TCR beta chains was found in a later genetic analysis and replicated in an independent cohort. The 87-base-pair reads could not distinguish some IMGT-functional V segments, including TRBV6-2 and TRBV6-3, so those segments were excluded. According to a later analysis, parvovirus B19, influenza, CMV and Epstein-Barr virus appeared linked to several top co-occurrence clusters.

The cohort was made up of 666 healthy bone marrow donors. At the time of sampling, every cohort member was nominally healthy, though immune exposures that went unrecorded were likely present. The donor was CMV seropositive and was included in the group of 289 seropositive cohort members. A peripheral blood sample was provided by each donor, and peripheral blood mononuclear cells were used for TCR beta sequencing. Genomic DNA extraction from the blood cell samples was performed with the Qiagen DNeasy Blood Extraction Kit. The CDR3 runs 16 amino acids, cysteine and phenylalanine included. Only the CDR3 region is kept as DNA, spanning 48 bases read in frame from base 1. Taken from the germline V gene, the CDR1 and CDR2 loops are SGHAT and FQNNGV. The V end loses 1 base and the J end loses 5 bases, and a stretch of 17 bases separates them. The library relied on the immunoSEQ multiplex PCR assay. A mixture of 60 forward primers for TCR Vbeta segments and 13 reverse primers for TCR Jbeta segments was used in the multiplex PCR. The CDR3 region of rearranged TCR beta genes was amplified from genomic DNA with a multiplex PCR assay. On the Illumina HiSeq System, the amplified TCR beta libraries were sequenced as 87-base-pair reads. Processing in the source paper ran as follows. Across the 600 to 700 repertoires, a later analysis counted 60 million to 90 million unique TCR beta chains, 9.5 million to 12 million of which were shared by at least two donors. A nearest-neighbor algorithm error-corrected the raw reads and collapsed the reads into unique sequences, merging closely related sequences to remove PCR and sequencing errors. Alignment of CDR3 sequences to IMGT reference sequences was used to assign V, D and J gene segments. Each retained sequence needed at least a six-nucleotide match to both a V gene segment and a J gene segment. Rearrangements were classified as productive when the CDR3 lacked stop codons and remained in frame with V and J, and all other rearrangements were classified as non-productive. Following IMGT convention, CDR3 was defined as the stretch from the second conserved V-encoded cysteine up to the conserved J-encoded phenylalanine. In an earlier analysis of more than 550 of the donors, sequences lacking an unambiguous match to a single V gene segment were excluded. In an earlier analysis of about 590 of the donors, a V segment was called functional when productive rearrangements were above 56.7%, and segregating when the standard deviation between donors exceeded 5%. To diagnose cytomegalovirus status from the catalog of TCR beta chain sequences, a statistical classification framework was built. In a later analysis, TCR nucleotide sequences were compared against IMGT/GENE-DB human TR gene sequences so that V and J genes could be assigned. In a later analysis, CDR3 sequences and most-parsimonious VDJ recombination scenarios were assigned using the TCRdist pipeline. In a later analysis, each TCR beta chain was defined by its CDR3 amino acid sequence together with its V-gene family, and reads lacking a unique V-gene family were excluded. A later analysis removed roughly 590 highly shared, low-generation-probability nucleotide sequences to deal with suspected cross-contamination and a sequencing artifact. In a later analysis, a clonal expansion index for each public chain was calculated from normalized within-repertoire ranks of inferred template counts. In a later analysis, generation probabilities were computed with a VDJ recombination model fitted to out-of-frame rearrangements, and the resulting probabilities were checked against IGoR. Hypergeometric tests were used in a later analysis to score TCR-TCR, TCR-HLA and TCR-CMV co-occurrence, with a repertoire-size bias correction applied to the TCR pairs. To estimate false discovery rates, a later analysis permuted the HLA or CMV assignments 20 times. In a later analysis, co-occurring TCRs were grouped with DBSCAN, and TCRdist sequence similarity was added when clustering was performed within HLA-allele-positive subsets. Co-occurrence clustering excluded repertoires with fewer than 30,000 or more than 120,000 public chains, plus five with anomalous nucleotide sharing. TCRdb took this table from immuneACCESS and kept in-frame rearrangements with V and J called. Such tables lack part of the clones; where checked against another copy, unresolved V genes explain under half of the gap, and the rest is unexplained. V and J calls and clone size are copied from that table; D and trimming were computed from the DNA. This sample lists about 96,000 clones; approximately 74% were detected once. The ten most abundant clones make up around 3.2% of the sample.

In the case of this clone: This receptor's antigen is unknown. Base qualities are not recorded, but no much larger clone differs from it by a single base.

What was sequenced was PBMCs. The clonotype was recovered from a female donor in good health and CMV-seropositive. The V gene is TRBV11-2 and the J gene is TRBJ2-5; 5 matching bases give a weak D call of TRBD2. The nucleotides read TGTGCCAGCAGCTTAGGCGGGTGGAGAAAGGGCGAGACCCAGTACTTC. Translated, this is CASSLGGWRKGETQYF.